This entry describes one T cell receptor beta chain. The antigen remains undetermined. This record belongs to a study of CD8+CD57+ T cells in acquired aplastic anemia. Study information: Sorted CD4+ and CD8+ cells gave an average of around 3 ug of DNA. Study-level findings and limits: Roughly 30 CD8+ CDR3 sequences occurred in both the patients and the controls.

Genomic DNA templated the TCR beta VDJ and CDR3 profiling. TCRdb re-called the reads with MiXCR, one entry per CDR3 protein. The sample shows about 470,000 distinct CDR3 sequences, about a third of them seen only once. Sequencing involved patients with CD8+CD57+ cell expansion previously shown by flow cytometry. Each patient gave a blood sample that was collected before any therapy had been received. This TCR derives from a human donor with aplastic anemia. The material sequenced was sorted CD4+, CD8+, or CD8+CD57+ T cells (not recorded which) from PBMCs.

CDR3 DNA sequence: TGTGCCAGCAGCGTAGAGGGGAGGGGGGGGCCCGATACGCAGTATTTT. Its translation is CASSVEGRGGPDTQYF. This sequence joins TRBV9 and TRBJ2-3; D perhaps matches TRBD2 (7 bases). CDR3 length: 16 amino acids. The V end lost 0 bases, the J end lost 6 bases, and 17 bases lay between the germline ends. The germline CDR1 and CDR2 sequences are SGDLS and YYNGEE.